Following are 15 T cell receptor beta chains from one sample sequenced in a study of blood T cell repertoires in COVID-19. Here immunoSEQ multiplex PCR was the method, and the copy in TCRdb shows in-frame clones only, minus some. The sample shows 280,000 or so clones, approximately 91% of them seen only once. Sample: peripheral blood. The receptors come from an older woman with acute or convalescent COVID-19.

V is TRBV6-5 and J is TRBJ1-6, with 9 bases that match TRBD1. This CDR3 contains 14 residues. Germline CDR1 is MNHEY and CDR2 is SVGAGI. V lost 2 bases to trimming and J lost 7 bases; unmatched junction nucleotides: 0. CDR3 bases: TGTGCCAGCAGTTACGGGACAGGGAATTCACCCCTCCACTTT. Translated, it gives CASSYGTGNSPLHF.

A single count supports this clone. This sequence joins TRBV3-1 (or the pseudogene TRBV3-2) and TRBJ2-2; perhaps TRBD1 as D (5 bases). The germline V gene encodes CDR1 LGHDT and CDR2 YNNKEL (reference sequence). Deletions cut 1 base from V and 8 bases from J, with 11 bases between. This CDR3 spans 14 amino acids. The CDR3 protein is CASSQVIRGGELFF. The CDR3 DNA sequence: TGTGCCAGCAGCCAAGTCATAAGGGGAGGGGAGCTGTTTTTT.

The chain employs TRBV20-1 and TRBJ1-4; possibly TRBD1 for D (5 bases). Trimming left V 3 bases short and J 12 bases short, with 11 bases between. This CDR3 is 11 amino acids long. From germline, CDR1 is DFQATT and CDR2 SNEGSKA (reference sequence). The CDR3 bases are TGCAGTGCTAGTGGTTGGGGGGAACTGTTTTTT. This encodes CSASGWGELFF.

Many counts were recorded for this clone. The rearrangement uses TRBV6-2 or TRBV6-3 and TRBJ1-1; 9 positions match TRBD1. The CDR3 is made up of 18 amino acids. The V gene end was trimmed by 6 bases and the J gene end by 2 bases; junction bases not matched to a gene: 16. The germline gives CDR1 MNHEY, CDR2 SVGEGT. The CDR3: CASSPPPYRTGANTEAFF. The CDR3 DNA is TGTGCCAGCAGCCCTCCCCCTTATCGGACAGGGGCAAACACTGAAGCTTTCTTT.

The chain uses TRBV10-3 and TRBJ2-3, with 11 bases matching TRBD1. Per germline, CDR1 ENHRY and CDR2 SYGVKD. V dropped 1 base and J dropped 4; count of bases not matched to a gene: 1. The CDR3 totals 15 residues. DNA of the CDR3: TGTGCCATCAGTGAGTGGGACAGGGGGGCAGATACGCAGTATTTT. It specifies CAISEWDRGADTQYF.

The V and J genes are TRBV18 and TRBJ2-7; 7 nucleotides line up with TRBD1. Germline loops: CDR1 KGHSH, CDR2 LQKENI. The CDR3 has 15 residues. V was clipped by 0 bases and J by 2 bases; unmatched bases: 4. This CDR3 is CASSPPGQKAYEQYF. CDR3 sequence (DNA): TGTGCCAGCTCACCACCGGGACAGAAGGCCTACGAGCAGTACTTC.

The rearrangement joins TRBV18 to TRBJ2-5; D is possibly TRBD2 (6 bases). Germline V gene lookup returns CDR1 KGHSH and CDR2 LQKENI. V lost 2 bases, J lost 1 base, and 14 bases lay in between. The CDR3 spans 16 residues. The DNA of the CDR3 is TGTGCCAGCTCACCAAACAAGCTGGGGGGCCAAGAGACCCAGTACTTC. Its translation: CASSPNKLGGQETQYF.

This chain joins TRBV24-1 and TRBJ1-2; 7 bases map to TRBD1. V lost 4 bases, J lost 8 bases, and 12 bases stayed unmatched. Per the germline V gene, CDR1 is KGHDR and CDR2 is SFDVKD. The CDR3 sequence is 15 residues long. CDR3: CATSESDRAVSGYTF. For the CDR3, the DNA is TGTGCCACCAGTGAGTCCGACAGGGCAGTTTCCGGCTACACCTTC.

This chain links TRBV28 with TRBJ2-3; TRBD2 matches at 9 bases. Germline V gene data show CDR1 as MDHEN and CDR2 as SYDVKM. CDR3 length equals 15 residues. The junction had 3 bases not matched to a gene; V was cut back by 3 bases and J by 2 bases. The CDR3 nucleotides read TGTGCCAGCAGTTTCCCGGGACTAGCCACAGATACGCAGTATTTT. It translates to CASSFPGLATDTQYF.

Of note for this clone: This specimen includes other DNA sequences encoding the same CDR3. The CDR3 sequence is CASSYGRGNTEAFF. The CDR3 DNA sequence: TGTGCCAGCAGTTATGGCAGGGGAAACACTGAAGCTTTCTTT. V is TRBV6-2 or TRBV6-3 and J is TRBJ1-1; D may be TRBD1 (6 bases). The CDR3 covers 14 residues. V lost 3 bases, J lost 2 bases, and 10 bases lay in between. Germline CDR1 MNHEY, CDR2 SVGEGT.

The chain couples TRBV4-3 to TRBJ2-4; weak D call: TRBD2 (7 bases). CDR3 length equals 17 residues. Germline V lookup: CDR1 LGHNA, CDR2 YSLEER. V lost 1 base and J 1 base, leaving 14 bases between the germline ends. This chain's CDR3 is CASSQVRGGLAKNIQYF. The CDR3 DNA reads TGCGCCAGCAGCCAAGTAAGGGGGGGGCTGGCCAAAAACATTCAGTACTTC.

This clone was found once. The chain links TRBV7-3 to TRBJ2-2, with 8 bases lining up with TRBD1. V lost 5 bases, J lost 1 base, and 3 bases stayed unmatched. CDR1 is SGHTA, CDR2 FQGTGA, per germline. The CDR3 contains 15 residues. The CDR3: CASSQQGVNTGELFF. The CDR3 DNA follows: TGTGCCAGCAGCCAACAGGGGGTGAACACCGGGGAGCTGTTTTTT.

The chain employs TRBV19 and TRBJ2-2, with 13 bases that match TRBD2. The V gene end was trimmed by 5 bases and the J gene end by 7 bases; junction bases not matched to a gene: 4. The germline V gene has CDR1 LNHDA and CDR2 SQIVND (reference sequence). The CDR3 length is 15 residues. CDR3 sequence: CASSPRTSGGGELFF. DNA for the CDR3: TGTGCCAGTAGTCCTCGGACTAGCGGGGGCGGGGAGCTGTTTTTT.

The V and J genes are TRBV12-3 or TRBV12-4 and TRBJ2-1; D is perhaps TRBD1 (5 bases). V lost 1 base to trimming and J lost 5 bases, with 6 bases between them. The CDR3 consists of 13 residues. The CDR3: CASSLGTHNEQFF. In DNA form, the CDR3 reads TGTGCCAGCAGTTTAGGGACACACAATGAGCAGTTCTTC.

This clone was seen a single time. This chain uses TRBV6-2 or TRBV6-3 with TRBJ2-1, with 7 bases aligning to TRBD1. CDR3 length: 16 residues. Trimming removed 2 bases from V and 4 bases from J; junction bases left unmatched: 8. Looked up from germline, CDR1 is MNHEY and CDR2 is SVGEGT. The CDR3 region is CASSYPTGEEYNEQFF. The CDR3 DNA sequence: TGTGCCAGCAGTTACCCAACAGGGGAAGAATACAATGAGCAGTTCTTC.